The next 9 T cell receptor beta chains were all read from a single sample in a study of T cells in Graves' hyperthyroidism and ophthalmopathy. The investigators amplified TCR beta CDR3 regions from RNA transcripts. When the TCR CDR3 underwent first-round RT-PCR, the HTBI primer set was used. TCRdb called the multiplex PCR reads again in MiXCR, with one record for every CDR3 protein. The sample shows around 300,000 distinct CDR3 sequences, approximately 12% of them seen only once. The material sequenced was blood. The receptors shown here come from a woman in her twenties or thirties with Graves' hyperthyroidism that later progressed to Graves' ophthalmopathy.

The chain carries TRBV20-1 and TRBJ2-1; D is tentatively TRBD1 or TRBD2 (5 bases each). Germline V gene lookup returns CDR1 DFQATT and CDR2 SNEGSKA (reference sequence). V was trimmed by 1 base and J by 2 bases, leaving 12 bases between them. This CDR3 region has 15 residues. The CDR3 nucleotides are TGCAGTGCTAGAGCTGGAGGACAAGCCTACAATGAGCAGTTCTTC. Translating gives CSARAGGQAYNEQFF.

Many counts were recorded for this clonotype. CDR3 bases: TGTGCCAGCAGTTTGCTAGCCCTGAGCACAGATACGCAGTATTTT. Translation gives CASSLLALSTDTQYF. The V call is TRBV28, the J call TRBJ2-3, with D maybe TRBD2 (5 bases). The germline CDR1 and CDR2 sequences are MDHEN and SYDVKM. V lost 3 bases and J lost 0, with 10 bases in between. The CDR3 has 15 residues.

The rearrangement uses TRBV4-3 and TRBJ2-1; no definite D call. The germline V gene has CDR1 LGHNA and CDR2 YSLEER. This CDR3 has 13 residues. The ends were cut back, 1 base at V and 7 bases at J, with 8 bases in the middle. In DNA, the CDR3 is TGCGCCAGCAGCCAAGGTCTGGAAAATGAGCAGTTCTTC. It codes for CASSQGLENEQFF.

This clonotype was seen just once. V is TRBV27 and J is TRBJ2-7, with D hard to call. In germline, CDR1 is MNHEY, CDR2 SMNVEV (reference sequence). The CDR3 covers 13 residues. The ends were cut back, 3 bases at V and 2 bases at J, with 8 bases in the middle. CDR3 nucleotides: TGTGCCAGCAGTTTTGGCAGGACCTACGAGCAGTACTTC. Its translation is CASSFGRTYEQYF.

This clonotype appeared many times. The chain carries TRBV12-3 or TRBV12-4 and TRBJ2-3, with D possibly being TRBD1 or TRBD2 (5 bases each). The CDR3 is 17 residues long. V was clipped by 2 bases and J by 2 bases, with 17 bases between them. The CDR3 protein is CASSLRGSVQNTDTQYF. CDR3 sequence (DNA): TGTGCCAGCAGTTTAAGGGGTAGCGTCCAAAACACAGATACGCAGTATTTT.

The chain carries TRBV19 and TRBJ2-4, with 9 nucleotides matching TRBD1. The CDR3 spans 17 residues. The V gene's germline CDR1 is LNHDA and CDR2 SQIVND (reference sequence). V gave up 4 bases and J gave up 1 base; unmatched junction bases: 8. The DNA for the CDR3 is TGTGCCAGTAGTAGGACAGGGGCGGTTGGGGCCAAAAACATTCAGTACTTC. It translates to CASSRTGAVGAKNIQYF.

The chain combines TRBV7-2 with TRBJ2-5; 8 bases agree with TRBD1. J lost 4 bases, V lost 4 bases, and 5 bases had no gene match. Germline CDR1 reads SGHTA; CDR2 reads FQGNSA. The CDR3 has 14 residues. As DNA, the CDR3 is TGTGCCAGCAGCTCACACAGGGGGACAGAGACCCAGTACTTC. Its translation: CASSSHRGTETQYF.

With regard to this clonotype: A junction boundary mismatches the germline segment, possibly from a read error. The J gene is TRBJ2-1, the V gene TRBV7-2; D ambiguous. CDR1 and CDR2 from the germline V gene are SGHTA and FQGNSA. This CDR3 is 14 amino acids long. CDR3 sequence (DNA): TGTGCCAGCAGCTTAGACAGTTCCTACGATGAGCAGTTCTTC. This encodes CASSLDSSYDEQFF.

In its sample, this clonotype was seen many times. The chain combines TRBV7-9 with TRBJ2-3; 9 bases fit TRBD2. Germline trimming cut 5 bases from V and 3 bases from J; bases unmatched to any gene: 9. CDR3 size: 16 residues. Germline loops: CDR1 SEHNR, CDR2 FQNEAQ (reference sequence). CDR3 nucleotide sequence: TGTGCCAGCAGCCAGAGCGGGAGGCCACGTACAGATACGCAGTATTTT. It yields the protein CASSQSGRPRTDTQYF.